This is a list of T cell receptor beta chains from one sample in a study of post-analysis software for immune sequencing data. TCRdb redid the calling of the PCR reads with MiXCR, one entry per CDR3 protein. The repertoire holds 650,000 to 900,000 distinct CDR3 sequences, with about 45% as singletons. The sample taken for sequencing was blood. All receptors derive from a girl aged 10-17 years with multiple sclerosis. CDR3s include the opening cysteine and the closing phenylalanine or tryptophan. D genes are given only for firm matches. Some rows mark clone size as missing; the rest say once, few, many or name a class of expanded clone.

CASSEEHYPYEQYF	TGTGCCAGTAGTGAGGAGCATTACCCCTACGAGCAGTACTTC	-	TRBV25-1	TRBJ2-7	-
CASSRDPQDGNTEAFF	TGCGCCAGCAGCCGAGATCCACAGGACGGGAACACTGAAGCTTTCTTT	-	TRBV5-1	TRBJ1-1	-
CASSLGPSNEQYF	TGTGCCAGCAGTTTGGGACCGAGCAATGAGCAGTACTTC	-	TRBV12-3/TRBV12-4	TRBJ2-7	-
CASSPRREGLGNTQYF	TGTGCCAGCAGTCCCCGTCGGGAGGGCCTAGGTAATACGCAGTATTTT	TRBD2	TRBV27	TRBJ2-3	-
CSAGGDTEAFF	TGCAGTGCTGGGGGGGACACTGAAGCTTTCTTT	-	TRBV20-1	TRBJ1-1	few
CASGESGQLYEQYF	TGTGCCAGCGGGGAGTCGGGACAACTATACGAGCAGTACTTC	-	TRBV28	TRBJ2-7	-
CASSQVLAGGEQFF	TGCGCCAGCAGCCAAGTCCTAGCGGGAGGTGAGCAGTTCTTC	TRBD2	TRBV4-3	TRBJ2-1	-
CASSYSSQEQFF	TGTGCCAGCAGTTACTCGAGCCAGGAGCAGTTCTTC	-	TRBV6-6	TRBJ2-1	-
CASRPGYNLETQYF	TGTGCCAGCAGACCCGGGTATAACCTGGAGACCCAGTACTTC	-	TRBV6-5	TRBJ2-5	-
CSAQKAAGKNIQYF	TGCAGTGCCCAGAAGGCAGCGGGGAAAAACATTCAGTACTTC	TRBD2	TRBV20-1	TRBJ2-4	-
CSASRGSNEKLFF	TGCAGTGCCAGCAGGGGTTCTAATGAAAAACTGTTTTTT	-	TRBV20-1	TRBJ1-4	few
CASSSSETGPRVYEQYF	TGTGCCAGCAGTTCATCGGAGACAGGGCCCAGAGTGTACGAGCAGTACTTC	TRBD1	TRBV12-3/TRBV12-4	TRBJ2-7	-
CASSPLMAGSADTQYF	TGTGCCAGCTCACCACTTATGGCAGGTAGCGCAGATACGCAGTATTTT	-	TRBV18	TRBJ2-3	-
CASSIQWTEQYF	TGTGCCAGTAGCATACAGTGGACCGAGCAGTATTTT	-	TRBV19	TRBJ2-3	few
CSARDPTSGTYNEQFF	TGCAGTGCTAGAGACCCCACTAGCGGCACCTACAATGAGCAGTTCTTC	TRBD2	TRBV20-1	TRBJ2-1	-
CASRPGHLGNEKLFF	TGTGCCAGCAGACCCGGACACTTGGGTAATGAAAAACTGTTTTTT	-	TRBV7-3	TRBJ1-4	-
CASSKNSGSVPNEQFF	TGTGCCAGCAGTAAAAATAGCGGGAGTGTCCCGAATGAGCAGTTCTTC	TRBD2	TRBV7-8	TRBJ2-1	once
CASSWRLPGLAEYNEQFF	TGTGCCAGCAGCTGGAGGCTACCGGGACTAGCGGAGTACAATGAGCAGTTCTTC	TRBD2	TRBV5-5	TRBJ2-1	-
CSAQPIADTQYF	TGCAGCGCCCAGCCTATAGCAGATACGCAGTATTTT	-	TRBV29-1	TRBJ2-3	-